These T cell receptor beta chains were read from a single sample in a study of T cells in Graves' hyperthyroidism and ophthalmopathy. One entry per CDR3 protein results from TCRdb running MiXCR on the multiplex PCR reads. Among 750,000 to 900,000 distinct CDR3 sequences listed, roughly 37% were seen once. Input material: blood. The receptors originated from a man aged 18 to 35 with Graves' hyperthyroidism. The CDR3 runs from the conserved cysteine through the conserved F or W. Each record gives: D gene, J gene, V gene, CDR3 protein. A D gene is named only where the DNA matches it firmly.

TRBD1 TRBJ1-5 TRBV19 CASTRTGLFQPQHF
NA TRBJ1-1 TRBV9 CASSVDRGMNTEAFF
TRBD1 TRBJ1-5 TRBV10-3 CANSPGGDQPQHF
NA TRBJ1-1 TRBV10-3 CAIREGGEAFF
NA TRBJ1-2 TRBV20-1 CSASGGIGFYGYTF
NA TRBJ2-2 TRBV29-1 CSVDVPGELFF
NA TRBJ1-2 TRBV6-5 CASTLGGMGGYTF
NA TRBJ1-1 TRBV29-1 CSVEDKNTEAFF
TRBD1 TRBJ1-2 TRBV27 CASSLSHRGPYGYTF
NA TRBJ1-1 TRBV25-1 CASSPGLGSEAFF
TRBD1 TRBJ1-5 TRBV28 CASSLRGQGPDSNQPQHF
NA TRBJ2-6 TRBV29-1 CSVQRDSTTGANVLTF
NA TRBJ1-1 TRBV2 CASSGGGGTEAFF
TRBD2 TRBJ2-7 TRBV12-3/TRBV12-4 CASSFRGRGYEQYF
NA TRBJ2-7 TRBV29-1 CSVGPRLSYEQYF
TRBD2 TRBJ2-7 TRBV20-1 CSADRLAAGSYEQYF
NA TRBJ1-5 TRBV12-3/TRBV12-4 CASSLAGRVHF
TRBD1 TRBJ2-6 TRBV6-5 CASSDREYGANVLTF
NA TRBJ2-7 TRBV7-8 CASSFSGATYEQYF
TRBD2 TRBJ2-5 TRBV10-3 CAISTSAETQYF
NA TRBJ1-5 TRBV10-3 CASRARGGSNQPQHF
NA TRBJ1-4 TRBV20-1 CSPVFNEKLFF
NA TRBJ1-2 TRBV20-1 CLAGSDNYGYTF
NA TRBJ1-4 TRBV20-1 CSAPHREKLFF
NA TRBJ2-7 TRBV7-2 CASSLDRAGRHYEQYF
NA TRBJ2-5 TRBV12-3/TRBV12-4 CASRPRTGLQETQYF
NA TRBJ1-2 TRBV5-4 CASSFGRGTNYGYTF
NA TRBJ2-7 TRBV7-2 CASSLERGRYEQYF
TRBD1 TRBJ2-5 TRBV29-1 CSVENTGGLVETQYF
NA TRBJ2-7 TRBV6-1 CASSDVTYEQYF
TRBD1 TRBJ2-7 TRBV29-1 CKVEGQGPYEQYF
NA TRBJ2-5 TRBV13 CASSPTSLGQETQYF
NA TRBJ2-7 TRBV5-1 CASSPPRDTIYEQYF
TRBD2 TRBJ2-7 TRBV7-6 CASSLVAGDSYEQYF
TRBD1 TRBJ1-1 TRBV4-1 CASSQGQGTEAFF
NA TRBJ2-7 TRBV10-3 CASSSRVGALRYEQYF
NA TRBJ1-3 TRBV2 CASIGSRNTIYF
NA TRBJ2-5 TRBV12-3/TRBV12-4 CASSRGTPIPQYF
NA TRBJ2-7 TRBV15 CATSSAESATGEQYF
NA TRBJ1-1 TRBV29-1 CSVEESTRPGPEAFF
TRBD1 TRBJ1-1 TRBV7-8 CASSISRTGPNTEAFF
NA TRBJ1-2 TRBV6-5 CASKAGRYGYTF
TRBD1 TRBJ1-5 TRBV2 CASSASGGANQPQHF
NA TRBJ1-4 TRBV4-1 CASSRVMGEKLFF
TRBD1 TRBJ1-6 TRBV7-6 CASSLGQGLSPLHF
NA TRBJ1-4 TRBV7-9 CASSLEAGGGGKLFF
TRBD1 TRBJ2-5 TRBV4-1 CASRAGTGETQYF
NA TRBJ1-3 TRBV29-1 CSVEDQRNTIYF
NA TRBJ1-5 TRBV25-1 CASSYLGTLILGNQPQHF
TRBD1 TRBJ1-5 TRBV6-4 CASGQGAGQPQHF
TRBD1 TRBJ2-5 TRBV20-1 CSARGGTGFQETQYF
TRBD1 TRBJ1-5 TRBV7-9 CASSQEGTGGDQPQHF
NA TRBJ1-5 TRBV20-1 CSASLWVNQPQHF
NA TRBJ2-5 TRBV13 CASSLEGPETQYF
TRBD1 NA TRBV12-3/TRBV12-4 CASTVGQPQFF
NA TRBJ2-7 TRBV19 CASRLKGDYEQYF
NA TRBJ2-7 TRBV12-3/TRBV12-4 CASRYDRSSYEQYF
NA TRBJ1-1 TRBV5-6 CASSLGRVLTEAFF
NA TRBJ2-7 TRBV20-1 CSASPPRTAYFSYEQYF